This is a list of T cell receptor beta chains from one sample in a study of cytomegalovirus exposure and HLA in healthy donors. Using immunoSEQ multiplex PCR, the repertoire was profiled, and TCRdb retains in-frame clones only, with some absent. This table holds approximately 120,000 clones, under 85% found once. Input material: PBMCs. These receptor sequences come from a woman in her forties or fifties in good health and CMV-seropositive. CDR3s include the opening cysteine and the closing phenylalanine or tryptophan. The D gene is left open where the match is weak. Clone size is not always given. Where it is, it says once, few, many or a class for expanded clones.

V	D	size	J	DNA	CDR3
TRBV7-9	NA	NA	TRBJ2-1	TGTGCCAGCAGCTTAATTTCCCTTTCCCTGAATGAGCAGTTCTTC	CASSLISLSLNEQFF
TRBV5-5	TRBD1	NA	TRBJ1-5	TGTGCCAGCAGCAGATACCGGGACAGGGGTGGCAATCAGCCCCAGCATTTT	CASSRYRDRGGNQPQHF
TRBV9	NA	NA	TRBJ1-2	TGTGCCAGCAGCGTAGCAGGCAGGGTTTCTCCTAACTATGGCTACACCTTC	CASSVAGRVSPNYGYTF
TRBV19	TRBD2	NA	TRBJ2-1	TGTGCCAGTAGAGAGCGGGGCTCCTACAATGAGCAGTTCTTC	CASRERGSYNEQFF
TRBV30	TRBD1	NA	TRBJ1-6	TGTGCCTGGAGTGGGGGACAGTTCAATTCACCCCTCCACTTT	CAWSGGQFNSPLHF
TRBV6-5	NA	once	TRBJ1-1	TGTGCCAGTAGATTTGGGGGCGAATTCACTGAAGCTTTCTTT	CASRFGGEFTEAFF
TRBV18	NA	once	TRBJ1-5	TGTGCCAGCTCACCACCCCCGGGGATGGGCAATCAGCCCCAGCATTTT	CASSPPPGMGNQPQHF
TRBV19	TRBD2	NA	TRBJ2-7	TGTGCCTCAAGCGGGACCCACTCCTACGAGCAGTACTTC	CASSGTHSYEQYF
TRBV28	NA	NA	TRBJ1-5	TGTGCGGCCAGGGTTGGCAATCAGCCCCAGCATTTT	CAARVGNQPQHF
TRBV5-1	TRBD1	few	TRBJ2-7	TGCGCCAGCACCTTGGGGGACAGGGGTCCCTACGAGCAGTACTTC	CASTLGDRGPYEQYF
TRBV19	NA	NA	TRBJ1-4	TGTGCCAATCCGGAGAGGTGGAGTTGTTTT	CANPERWSCF
TRBV4-3	NA	NA	TRBJ2-3	TGCGCCAGCAGCCAAGATTTGCCAGGGGGGCAGTCGGATACGCAGTATTTT	CASSQDLPGGQSDTQYF
TRBV28	NA	once	TRBJ1-4	TGTGCCAGCAGTGCCACCGGGACATCTGAAAAACTGTTTTTT	CASSATGTSEKLFF
TRBV15	NA	NA	TRBJ2-5	TGTGCCACCAGCAGAGGGATGGGGCGGTCAAGTGGGACCCAGTACTTC	CATSRGMGRSSGTQYF
TRBV11-2	TRBD1	NA	TRBJ2-7	TGTGCCAGCAGGTACCCGGGACAGGGGGGCAACGAGCAGTACTTC	CASRYPGQGGNEQYF
TRBV5-5	NA	NA	TRBJ1-5	TGTGCCAGCAGTGTAACAGGGTATAGCAATCAGCCCCAGCATTTT	CASSVTGYSNQPQHF
TRBV4-2	TRBD1	NA	TRBJ1-2	TGTGCCAGCAGCCAAATCCAGGGGGCGGTCAGATTAGACTATGGCTACACCTTC	CASSQIQGAVRLDYGYTF
TRBV19	NA	few	TRBJ2-5	TGTGCCAGTAGTGCGGTGTACCAAGAGACCCAGTACTTC	CASSAVYQETQYF
TRBV7-8	TRBD1	NA	TRBJ2-7	TGTGCCAGCAGCCCCGGTGGGACAGGAATGGATTACGAGCAGTACTTC	CASSPGGTGMDYEQYF
TRBV21-1	NA	NA	TRBJ1-2	TGTGCCAGCAGCAAATCGTACAGGGACGGGTCGGTTGGCTACACCTTC	CASSKSYRDGSVGYTF
TRBV30	NA	NA	TRBJ1-3	TGTGCCTGGAAAGACTCAGGGTCGGGAAACACCATATATTTT	CAWKDSGSGNTIYF
TRBV10-1	TRBD1	NA	TRBJ1-1	TGCGCCAGCAGTGAGTCCGGACAGGGGGCTTCTGAAGCTTTCTTT	CASSESGQGASEAFF
TRBV5-1	TRBD1	NA	TRBJ1-2	TGCGCCAGCAGCCTGGAGGGGGCTTCTAACTATGGCTACACCTTC	CASSLEGASNYGYTF
TRBV5-1	TRBD2	NA	TRBJ2-3	TGCGCCAGCAGCAGTAGCGGGGGGACGTCAGATACGCAGTATTTT	CASSSSGGTSDTQYF
TRBV5-1	NA	NA	TRBJ2-3	TGCGCCAGCAGCTTGTCCAGGGTGGACACAGATACGCAGTATTTT	CASSLSRVDTDTQYF
TRBV9	NA	NA	TRBJ2-2	TGTGCCAGCAGCTTAGACCCCGGGACATTGACCGGGGAGCTGTTTTTT	CASSLDPGTLTGELFF
TRBV5-1	NA	NA	TRBJ2-3	TGCGCCAGCAGCTTATCCGGGGAAGGGGATACGCAGTATTTT	CASSLSGEGDTQYF
TRBV28	TRBD1	NA	TRBJ2-7	TGTGCCAGCAGCTCTCCCGGGACAGGGCCCCACGAGCAGTACTTC	CASSSPGTGPHEQYF
TRBV6-5	NA	NA	TRBJ2-1	TGTGCCAGCACTCCCCCTCGTGGCAGAGAGCAGTTCTTC	CASTPPRGREQFF
TRBV28	NA	NA	TRBJ2-3	TGTGCCAGCCAGACAGTAAGCACAGATACGCAGTATTTT	CASQTVSTDTQYF
TRBV19	TRBD2	NA	TRBJ2-3	TGTGCCAGTAGTACAGGACTAGCGGGGGGGCGTAGCACAGATACGCAGTATTTT	CASSTGLAGGRSTDTQYF
TRBV10-2	TRBD1	NA	TRBJ2-7	TGCGCCAGCAGTTCAGACGACAGGGGTAACGAGCAGTACTTC	CASSSDDRGNEQYF
TRBV15	TRBD2	few	TRBJ2-7	TGTGCCACCAGCAGCCGACTAGCGGGGGAGACCTACGAGCAGTACTTC	CATSSRLAGETYEQYF
TRBV19	TRBD1	NA	TRBJ2-3	TGTGCCAGTAGTCCCAAAGGGACAGTCGTTGGGGCAGATACGCAGTATTTT	CASSPKGTVVGADTQYF
TRBV2	TRBD1	NA	TRBJ2-5	TGTGCCAGCAGGGTGGACAGGAGGGAGACCCAGTACTTC	CASRVDRRETQYF
TRBV5-8	NA	NA	TRBJ1-2	TGTGCCAGCAGCTTGCTTCGGGTTAGCTACACCTTC	CASSLLRVSYTF
TRBV5-4	NA	NA	TRBJ2-7	TGTGCCAGCAGCTTGGGTGGGGCGCTAACCTACGAGCAGTACTTC	CASSLGGALTYEQYF
TRBV12-2	NA	NA	TRBJ1-5	TGTGCAAGTCGCTTAGGGATTAGTTCAGGGGGCCCCGGGGAGCCCCAGCATTTT	CASRLGISSGGPGEPQHF
TRBV6-1	TRBD1	NA	TRBJ1-5	TGTGCCAGCACGAAGGGTTCAGGGGGCTTTCAGCCCCAGCATTTT	CASTKGSGGFQPQHF
TRBV18	NA	NA	TRBJ1-2	TGTGCCAGCTCACCACCTTTGTTTCGGTATTATGGCTACACCTTC	CASSPPLFRYYGYTF
TRBV9	TRBD2	few	TRBJ2-2	TGTGCCAGCAGCTTGGACGGGACTAGCGGGGGGGGAACCGGGGAGCTGTTTTTT	CASSLDGTSGGGTGELFF